The 9 T cell receptor beta chains below were found in one sample sequenced in a study of T cells in Graves' hyperthyroidism and ophthalmopathy. There were TCR beta CDR3 regions amplified from RNA transcripts. Researchers ran a first-round RT-PCR on the TCR CDR3 using the HTBI primer set. TCRdb re-called the multiplex PCR reads through MiXCR, storing one row per CDR3 protein. The data hold a few hundred thousand distinct CDR3 sequences, with 15% to 18% observed a single time. Sequenced: blood. The receptors were gathered from a woman in her 30s with Graves' hyperthyroidism.

Regarding this clonotype: Possible read error: a much larger clone is one base away. The V and J genes are TRBV2 and TRBJ2-1; D is ambiguous. The end of the DNA fits TRBJ2-7 better, so the J call may be wrong. Germline V gives CDR1 SNHLY, CDR2 FYNNEI. The CDR3 is made up of 16 amino acids. This CDR3 reads CASSEARSSSYNEQYF. The CDR3 region has the DNA TGTGCCAGCAGTGAAGCGAGGTCGAGCTCCTACAATGAGCAGTACTTC.

At least ten counts were recorded for this clonotype. The V gene is TRBV10-2, the J gene TRBJ2-7; D remains unclear. V was pared by 0 bases and J by 0 bases, with 3 bases between. In germline, CDR1 is WSHSY, CDR2 SAAADI. CDR3 size: 13 residues. The CDR3 DNA is TGCGCCAGCAGTGAGTCCCTCTCCTACGAGCAGTACTTC. Its protein is CASSESLSYEQYF.

The chain combines TRBV20-1 with TRBJ2-5; 16 positions match TRBD2. Germline trimming cut 3 bases from V and 4 bases from J; bases unmatched to any gene: 5. The CDR3 totals 16 residues. The germline V gene has CDR1 DFQATT and CDR2 SNEGSKA (reference sequence). The CDR3 here is CSARGLAGGPGETQYF. DNA of the CDR3: TGCAGTGCTAGGGGACTAGCGGGAGGGCCTGGAGAGACCCAGTACTTC.

This clonotype was detected many times. The rearrangement links TRBV13 to TRBJ1-6; D is undetermined. Germline V lookup: CDR1 PRHDT, CDR2 FYEKMQ (reference sequence). The V end was cut by 2 bases, the J end by 9 bases, with 8 bases between. The CDR3 runs to 13 residues. In nucleotides, the CDR3 is TGTGCCAGCAGCTTATTCGGAGGTTCACCCCTCCACTTT. It translates to CASSLFGGSPLHF.

This clonotype was seen ten or more times. The V gene is TRBV12-3 or TRBV12-4, the J gene TRBJ2-4, with 10 bases aligning to TRBD2. V shed 6 bases, J shed 3 bases, and the junction held 2 bases outside the gene matches. The CDR3 is made up of 14 amino acids. The DNA for the CDR3 is TGTGCCAGCAGATCTAGCGGGAGCAAAAACATTCAGTACTTC. Translating gives CASRSSGSKNIQYF.

This clonotype has a count of ten or more. This rearrangement joins TRBV7-2 to TRBJ2-5, with D perhaps given as TRBD1 or TRBD2 (5 bases each). This CDR3 is built from 14 residues. The V gene lost 10 bases and the J gene lost 5 bases, with 20 bases spanning the gap. Germline V gene data show CDR1 as SGHTA and CDR2 as FQGNSA. The CDR3 sequence: CATAPRDLWETQYF. The CDR3 region has the DNA TGTGCCACCGCCCCCCGGGACCTGTGGGAGACCCAGTACTTC.

Many counts were recorded for this clonotype. The chain combines TRBV3-1 with TRBJ1-5; D not resolved. The CDR3 covers 14 residues. The germline V and J ends were trimmed by 1 base and 6 bases, with 10 bases remaining between them. Germline assignment: CDR1 LGHDT and CDR2 YNNKEL (reference sequence). CDR3 amino acids: CASSQGREAQPQHF. For the CDR3, the DNA is TGTGCCAGCAGCCAAGGGCGAGAAGCTCAGCCCCAGCATTTT.

The chain uses TRBV10-2 and TRBJ1-1, with D uncertain. V was shortened by 3 bases and J by 5 bases, with 10 bases between the two germline ends. The CDR3 length is 13 residues. CDR1 is WSHSY and CDR2 is SAAADI in the germline V gene. DNA of the CDR3: TGCGCCAGCAGTGACTCGGGGAGAACTGAAGCTTTCTTT. Translated, it gives CASSDSGRTEAFF.

In the case of this clonotype: Given a much more abundant clone one base away, this may be a read error. The chain couples TRBV27 to TRBJ2-7, with D unresolved. The CDR3 length is 16 residues. V dropped 2 bases and J dropped 1 base, with 15 bases sitting between them. CDR1 and CDR2 (germline): MNHEY, SMNVEV (reference sequence). Written as DNA, the CDR3 is TGTGCCAGCAGTTTAGGCATGGGTAGCACGTCCTACGAGCAGTACTTC. This translates into CASSLGMGSTSYEQYF.